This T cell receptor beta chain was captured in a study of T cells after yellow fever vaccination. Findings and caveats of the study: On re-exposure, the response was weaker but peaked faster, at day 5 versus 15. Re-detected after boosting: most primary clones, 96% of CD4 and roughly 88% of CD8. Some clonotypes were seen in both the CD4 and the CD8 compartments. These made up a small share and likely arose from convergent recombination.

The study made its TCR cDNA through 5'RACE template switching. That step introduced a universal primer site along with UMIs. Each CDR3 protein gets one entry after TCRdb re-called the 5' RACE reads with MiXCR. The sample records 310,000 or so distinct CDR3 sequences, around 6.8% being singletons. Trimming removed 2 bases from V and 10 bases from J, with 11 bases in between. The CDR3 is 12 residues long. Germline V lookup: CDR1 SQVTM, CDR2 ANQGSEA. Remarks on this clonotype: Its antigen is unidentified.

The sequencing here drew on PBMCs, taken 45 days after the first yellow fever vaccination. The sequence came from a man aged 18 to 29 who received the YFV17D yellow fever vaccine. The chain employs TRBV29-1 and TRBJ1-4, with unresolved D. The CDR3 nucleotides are TGCAGCGTTGAACAGGCGACCCGAAAACTGTTTTTT. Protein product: CSVEQATRKLFF.